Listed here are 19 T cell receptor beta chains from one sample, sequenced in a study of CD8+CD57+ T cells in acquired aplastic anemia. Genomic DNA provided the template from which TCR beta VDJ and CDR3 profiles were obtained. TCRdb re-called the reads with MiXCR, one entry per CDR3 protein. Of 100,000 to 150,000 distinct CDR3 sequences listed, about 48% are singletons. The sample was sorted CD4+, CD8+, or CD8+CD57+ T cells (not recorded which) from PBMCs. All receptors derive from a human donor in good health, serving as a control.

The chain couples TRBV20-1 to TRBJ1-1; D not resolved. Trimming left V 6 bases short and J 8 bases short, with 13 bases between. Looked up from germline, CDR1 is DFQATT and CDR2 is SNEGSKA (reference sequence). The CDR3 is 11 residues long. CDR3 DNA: TGCAGTGCCCCAAGCCCCAGCGAAGCTTTCTTT. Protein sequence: CSAPSPSEAFF.

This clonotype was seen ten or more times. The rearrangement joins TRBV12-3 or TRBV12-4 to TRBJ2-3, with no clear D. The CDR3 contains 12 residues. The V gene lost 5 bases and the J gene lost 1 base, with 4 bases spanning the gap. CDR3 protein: CASSTGTDTQYF. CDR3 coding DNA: TGTGCCAGCAGTACCGGCACAGATACGCAGTATTTT.

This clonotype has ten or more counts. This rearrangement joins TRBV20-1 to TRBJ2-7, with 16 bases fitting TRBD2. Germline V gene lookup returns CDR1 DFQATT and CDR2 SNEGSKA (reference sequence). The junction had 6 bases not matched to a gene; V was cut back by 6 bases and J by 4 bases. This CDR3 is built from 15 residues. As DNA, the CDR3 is TGCAGTGCCACGGGACTAGCGGGGGGGAAGTACGAGCAGTACTTC. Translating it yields CSATGLAGGKYEQYF.

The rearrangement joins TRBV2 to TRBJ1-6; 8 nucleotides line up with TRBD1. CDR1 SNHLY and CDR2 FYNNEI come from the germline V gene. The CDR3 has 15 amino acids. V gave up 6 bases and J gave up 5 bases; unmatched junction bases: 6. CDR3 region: CASRLGQENNSPLHF. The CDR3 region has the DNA TGTGCCAGCAGGCTGGGACAGGAAAATAATTCACCCCTCCACTTT.

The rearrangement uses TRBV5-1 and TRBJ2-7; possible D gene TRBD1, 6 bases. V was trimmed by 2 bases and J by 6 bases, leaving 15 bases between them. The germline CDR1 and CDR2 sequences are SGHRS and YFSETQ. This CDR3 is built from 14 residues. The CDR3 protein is CASSLADQGSEQYF. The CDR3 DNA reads TGCGCCAGCAGCTTAGCCGATCAGGGGAGCGAGCAGTACTTC.

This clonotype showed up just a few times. The CDR3 region has the DNA TGCGCCAGCAGCTTGGGTTACAAGGAACATGAGCAGTTCTTC. Amino acid sequence: CASSLGYKEHEQFF. V and J are TRBV5-1 and TRBJ2-1, with D uncertain. Germline CDR1 SGHRS, CDR2 YFSETQ. V was pared by 0 bases and J by 8 bases, with 12 bases between. The CDR3 totals 14 residues.

CDR3 residues: CASTRDREETQYF. The CDR3 DNA is TGTGCCAGCACCCGGGACAGGGAAGAGACCCAGTACTTC. The chain is built from TRBV7-3 and TRBJ2-5; 9 nucleotides agree with TRBD1. CDR1 SGHTA and CDR2 FQGTGA come from the germline V gene. Trimming took 7 bases from V and 3 from J; bases not matched to a gene: 3. The CDR3 covers 13 residues.

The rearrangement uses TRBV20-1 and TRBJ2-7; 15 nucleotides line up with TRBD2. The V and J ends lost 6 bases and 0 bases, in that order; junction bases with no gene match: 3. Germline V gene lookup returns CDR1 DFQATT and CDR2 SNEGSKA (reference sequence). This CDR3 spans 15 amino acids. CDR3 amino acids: CSAWTSGGVSYEQYF. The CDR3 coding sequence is TGCAGTGCCTGGACTAGCGGGGGGGTCTCCTACGAGCAGTACTTC.

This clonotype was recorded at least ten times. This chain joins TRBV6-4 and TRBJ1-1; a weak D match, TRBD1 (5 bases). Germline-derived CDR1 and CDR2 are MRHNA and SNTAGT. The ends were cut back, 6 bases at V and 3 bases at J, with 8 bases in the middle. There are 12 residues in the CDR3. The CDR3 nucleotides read TGTGCCAGCAGCGTAGGGGACACTGAAGCTTTCTTT. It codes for CASSVGDTEAFF.

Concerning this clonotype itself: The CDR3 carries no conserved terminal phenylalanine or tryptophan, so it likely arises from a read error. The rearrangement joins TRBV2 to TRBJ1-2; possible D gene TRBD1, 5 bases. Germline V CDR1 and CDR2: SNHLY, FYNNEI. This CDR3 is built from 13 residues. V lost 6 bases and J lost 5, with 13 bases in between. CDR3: CASSLGEYYGYTL. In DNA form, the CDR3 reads TGTGCCAGCAGCTTGGGGGAATATTATGGCTACACCCTT.

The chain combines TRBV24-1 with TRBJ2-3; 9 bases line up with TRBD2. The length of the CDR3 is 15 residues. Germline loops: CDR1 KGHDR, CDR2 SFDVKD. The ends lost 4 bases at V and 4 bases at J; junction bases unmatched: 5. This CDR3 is CATSDPASGADTQYF. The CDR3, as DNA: TGTGCCACCAGTGACCCTGCTAGCGGGGCAGATACGCAGTATTTT.

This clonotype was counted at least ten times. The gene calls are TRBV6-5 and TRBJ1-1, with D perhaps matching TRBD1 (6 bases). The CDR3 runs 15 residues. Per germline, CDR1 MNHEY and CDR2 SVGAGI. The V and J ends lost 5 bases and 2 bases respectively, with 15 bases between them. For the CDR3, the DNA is TGTGCCAGCAGTCACGATACGACAGGAAACACTGAAGCTTTCTTT. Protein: CASSHDTTGNTEAFF.

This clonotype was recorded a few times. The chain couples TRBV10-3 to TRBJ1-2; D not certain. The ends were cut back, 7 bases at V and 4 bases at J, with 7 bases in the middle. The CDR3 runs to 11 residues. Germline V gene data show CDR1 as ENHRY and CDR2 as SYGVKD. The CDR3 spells CAITSSYGYTF. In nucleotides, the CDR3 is TGTGCCATCACCTCATCCTATGGCTACACCTTC.

The CDR3 coding sequence is TGTGCCAGCAGTTTATCCGTGCAGGGACAAGCGTTCTTC. It specifies CASSLSVQGQAFF. The rearrangement joins TRBV27 to TRBJ2-1, with D perhaps TRBD1 (6 bases). V shed 0 bases and J shed 15 bases, with 15 bases lying between them. The CDR3 is 13 residues long. Germline CDR1 and CDR2: MNHEY and SMNVEV (reference sequence).

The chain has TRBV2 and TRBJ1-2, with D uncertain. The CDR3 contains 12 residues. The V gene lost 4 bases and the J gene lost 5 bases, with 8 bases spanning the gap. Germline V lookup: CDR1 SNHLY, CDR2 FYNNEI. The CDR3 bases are TGTGCCAGCAGTGTTGGGAGGTATGGCTACACCTTC. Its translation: CASSVGRYGYTF.

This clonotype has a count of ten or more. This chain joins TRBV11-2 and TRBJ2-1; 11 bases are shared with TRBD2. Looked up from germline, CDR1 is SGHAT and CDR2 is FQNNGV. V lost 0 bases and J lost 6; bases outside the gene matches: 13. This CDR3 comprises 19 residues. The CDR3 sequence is CASSLDLGSGGAFSNEQFF. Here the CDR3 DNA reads TGTGCCAGCAGCTTAGATTTAGGTAGCGGGGGGGCCTTTTCCAATGAGCAGTTCTTC. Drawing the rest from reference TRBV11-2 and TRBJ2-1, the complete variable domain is EAGVAQSPRYKIIEKRQSVAFWCNPISGHATLYWYQQILGQGPKLLIQFQNNGVVDDSQLPKDRFSAERLKGVDSTLKIQPAKLEDSAVYLCASSLDLGSGGAFSNEQFFGPGTRLTVL.

The CDR3 spells CSARGWVGTEAFF. The CDR3 DNA follows: TGCAGTGCTAGAGGTTGGGTTGGAACTGAAGCTTTCTTT. The V call is TRBV20-1, the J call TRBJ1-1; D is unclear. The CDR3 sequence is 13 residues long. Germline V gene data show CDR1 as DFQATT and CDR2 as SNEGSKA (reference sequence). With 1 base removed from V and 5 bases from J, the gap between germline ends came to 11 bases.

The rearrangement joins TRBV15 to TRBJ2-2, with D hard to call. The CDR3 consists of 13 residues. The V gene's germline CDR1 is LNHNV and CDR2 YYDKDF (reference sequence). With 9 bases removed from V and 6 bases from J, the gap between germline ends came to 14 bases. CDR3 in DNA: TGTGCCACAGGAAAAGGGTTCTCCGGGGAGCTGTTTTTT. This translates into CATGKGFSGELFF.

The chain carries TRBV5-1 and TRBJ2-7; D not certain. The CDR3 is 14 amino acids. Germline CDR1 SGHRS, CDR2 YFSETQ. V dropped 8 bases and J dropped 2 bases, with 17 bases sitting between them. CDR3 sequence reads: CARAFTESPYEQYF. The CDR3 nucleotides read TGCGCCAGAGCCTTTACAGAGAGCCCCTACGAGCAGTACTTC.